Below are 25 T cell receptor beta chains sequenced from a single sample in a study of T-cell memory formation after mild COVID-19. TCRdb passed the 5' RACE reads through MiXCR, listing each CDR3 protein once. The sample contains roughly 560,000 distinct CDR3 sequences, about a fifth of which appear only once. The material sequenced was PBMCs or a T cell subset sorted from them (not recorded which). The origin of the receptors is an adult woman who had mild COVID-19 (a few samples of this study predate the infection). Cell type and time point are not known.

The chain couples TRBV23-1 to TRBJ2-7; D call uncertain. TRBV23-1 qualifies as an ORF whose function is uncertain. Trimming removed 9 bases at V and 1 base at J, with 10 bases between. The CDR3 is 12 residues long. The CDR3 bases are TGCGCCAGGGAAGATGTTTCCTACGAGCAGTACTTC. This encodes CAREDVSYEQYF.

V and J are TRBV5-6 and TRBJ1-2; the D gene is possibly TRBD1 (6 bases). V was cut by 0 bases and J by 5 bases, with 20 bases left in between. Germline CDR1 is SGHDT and CDR2 is YYEEEE. This CDR3 region has 17 residues. DNA of the CDR3: TGTGCCAGCAGCTTGGTGCTGACAGGAGAAAGAAATTATGGCTACACCTTC. This sequence encodes CASSLVLTGERNYGYTF. Variable domain in full (rest from reference TRBV5-6 and TRBJ1-2): DAGVTQSPTHLIKTRGQQVTLRCSPKSGHDTVSWYQQALGQGPQFIFQYYEEEERQRGNFPDRFSGHQFPNYSSELNVNALLLGDSALYLCASSLVLTGERNYGYTFGSGTRLTVV.

The rearrangement links TRBV20-1 to TRBJ1-1; 10 bases agree with TRBD1. The CDR3 is made up of 14 amino acids. V lost 0 bases, J lost 10 bases, and 8 bases stayed unmatched. Germline V CDR1 and CDR2: DFQATT, SNEGSKA (reference sequence). The CDR3 DNA sequence: TGCAGTGCTAGAGAGCCGGGACAGGGGTACGCAGCTTTCTTT. This codes for CSAREPGQGYAAFF.

This clonotype was seen a handful of times. The chain employs TRBV20-1 and TRBJ2-7, with TRBD2 matching over 8 bases. Germline V gives CDR1 DFQATT, CDR2 SNEGSKA (reference sequence). With V trimmed by 1 base and J by 0 bases, 5 bases remained unmatched. CDR3 length: 15 residues. The chain's CDR3 is CSARGNGRASYEQYF. The CDR3 DNA is TGCAGTGCTAGAGGTAACGGGAGGGCCTCCTACGAGCAGTACTTC.

This rearrangement joins TRBV7-9 to TRBJ1-4, with D possibly matching TRBD1 (5 bases). V was clipped by 3 bases and J by 2 bases, with 10 bases between them. Looked up from germline, CDR1 is SEHNR and CDR2 is FQNEAQ (reference sequence). The CDR3 has 15 residues. This CDR3 is CASSFLGDTNEKLFF. The CDR3 region has the DNA TGTGCCAGCAGCTTTTTGGGGGACACTAATGAAAAACTGTTTTTT. The full variable domain, in which reference TRBV7-9 and TRBJ1-4 provide the parts outside the CDR3, is DTGVSQNPRHKITKRGQNVTFRCDPISEHNRLYWYRQTLGQGPEFLTYFQNEAQLEKSRLLSDRFSAERPKGSFSTLEIQRTEQGDSAMYLCASSFLGDTNEKLFFGSGTQLSVL.

V is TRBV20-1 and J is TRBJ2-7; D is unclear. The germline V and J ends were trimmed by 1 base and 2 bases, with 18 bases remaining between them. CDR1 and CDR2 from the germline V gene are DFQATT and SNEGSKA (reference sequence). The CDR3 covers 16 residues. Written as DNA, the CDR3 is TGCAGTGCTAGAGCCCCGTCCACTACAACTACCTACGAGCAGTACTTC. It codes for CSARAPSTTTTYEQYF.

There are a few counts of this clonotype. The chain links TRBV25-1 to TRBJ2-7; D unresolved. Germline V gene lookup returns CDR1 MGHDK and CDR2 SYGVNS. The CDR3 is 14 residues long. Trimming stripped 3 bases from V and 7 bases from J, with 16 bases between. In DNA form, the CDR3 reads TGTGCCAGCAGTGATCCCAACTCCATGGGGGAGCAGTACTTC. Translation gives CASSDPNSMGEQYF.

Many counts were recorded for this clonotype. The J gene is TRBJ2-1, the V gene TRBV20-1; no clear D. Deletions cut 1 base from V and 3 bases from J, with 16 bases between. Germline lookup yields CDR1 DFQATT and CDR2 SNEGSKA (reference sequence). This CDR3 spans 16 amino acids. Written as DNA, the CDR3 is TGCAGTGCTAGAGGCTCCCCTATGTTTCGCTACAATGAGCAGTTCTTC. Encoded protein: CSARGSPMFRYNEQFF.

This clonotype was seen a handful of times. The chain combines TRBV6-5 with TRBJ2-1, with D possibly being TRBD1 (6 bases). V gave up 2 bases and J gave up 7 bases, with 15 bases separating them. CDR1 is MNHEY, CDR2 SVGAGI, per germline. This CDR3 spans 15 amino acids. The CDR3 sequence: CASSYMLRGSNEQFF. Written as DNA, the CDR3 is TGTGCCAGCAGTTACATGCTGAGGGGGTCTAATGAGCAGTTCTTC.

There are a few counts of this clonotype. The chain couples TRBV6-4 to TRBJ2-1; unclear D gene. V lost 8 bases to trimming and J lost 0 bases, with 17 bases between them. There are 16 residues in the CDR3. The germline gives CDR1 MRHNA, CDR2 SNTAGT. The CDR3 DNA sequence: TGTGCCAGCGGGCCGGCCAATACAAACTCCTACAATGAGCAGTTCTTC. It codes for CASGPANTNSYNEQFF.

V and J are TRBV4-1 and TRBJ2-5; D perhaps matches TRBD1 (6 bases). Trimming cost V 4 bases and J 4 bases, with 16 bases left between them. The length of the CDR3 is 15 residues. The V gene's germline CDR1 is MGHRA and CDR2 YSYEKL. CDR3 sequence: CASSPQGQGIETQYF. CDR3 coding DNA: TGCGCCAGCAGCCCACAGGGTCAGGGGATAGAGACCCAGTACTTC.

This clonotype was counted between two and nine times. This chain joins TRBV7-6 and TRBJ2-3; unclear D gene. The CDR3 runs 14 residues. Germline CDR1 reads SGHVS; CDR2 reads FNYEAQ. V was pared by 1 base and J by 4 bases, with 9 bases between. CDR3: CASSLVGFSDTQYF. The CDR3 coding sequence is TGTGCCAGCAGCTTAGTGGGTTTTTCAGATACGCAGTATTTT. Supplemented by reference TRBV7-6 and TRBJ2-3, the full variable domain reads GAGVSQSPRYKVTKRGQDVALRCDPISGHVSLYWYRQALGQGPEFLTYFNYEAQQDKSGLPNDRFSAERPEGSISTLTIQRTEQRDSAMYRCASSLVGFSDTQYFGPGTRLTVL.

The chain links TRBV27 to TRBJ2-7; D gene uncertain. This CDR3 region has 14 residues. Per the germline V gene, CDR1 is MNHEY and CDR2 is SMNVEV (reference sequence). Trimming pared 0 bases from V and 4 bases from J, leaving 10 bases between. The CDR3 DNA follows: TGTGCCAGCAGTTTATCCCCCTGGGATTACGAGCAGTACTTC. Residues: CASSLSPWDYEQYF.

The V gene is TRBV6-2 or TRBV6-3, the J gene TRBJ2-1; D call uncertain. V dropped 4 bases and J dropped 8 bases, with 12 bases sitting between them. Germline V gene lookup returns CDR1 MNHEY and CDR2 SVGEGT. The length of the CDR3 is 13 residues. Written as DNA, the CDR3 is TGTGCCAGCAGTTCATCGGAGACCCATGAGCAGTTCTTC. This sequence encodes CASSSSETHEQFF.

This chain joins TRBV5-1 and TRBJ1-1, with D maybe TRBD1 (5 bases). This CDR3 has 12 residues. V dropped 0 bases and J dropped 13 bases, with 13 bases sitting between them. CDR1 is SGHRS and CDR2 is YFSETQ in the germline V gene. The CDR3 bases are TGCGCCAGCAGCTTGGCCGGGACGGCTTTTTTCTTT. Translating it yields CASSLAGTAFFF.

The V and J genes are TRBV5-1 and TRBJ1-1; D call uncertain. The CDR3 is 15 residues long. The V end was cut by 0 bases, the J end by 1 base, with 10 bases between. Germline-derived CDR1 and CDR2 are SGHRS and YFSETQ. CDR3 in amino acids: CASSLAPDTNTEAFF. The CDR3 region has the DNA TGCGCCAGCAGCTTGGCTCCAGACACGAACACTGAAGCTTTCTTT.

The chain joins TRBV9 to TRBJ2-4; 8 bases align to TRBD1. The CDR3 has 14 amino acids. Looked up from germline, CDR1 is SGDLS and CDR2 is YYNGEE. J was trimmed by 3 bases and V by 3 bases; bases with no gene match: 2. The CDR3 nucleotides read TGTGCCAGCAGCGGCACAGGGGGCAAAAACATTCAGTACTTC. Translating gives CASSGTGGKNIQYF.

In nucleotides, the CDR3 is TGCGCCAGCAGGACCGGCGAATCACCCCTCCACTTT. Its protein product is CASRTGESPLHF. J is TRBJ1-6 and V is TRBV4-1; D is ambiguous. CDR3 length: 12 residues. With 6 bases removed from V and 10 bases from J, the gap between germline ends came to 10 bases. CDR1 and CDR2 (germline): MGHRA, YSYEKL.

The gene calls are TRBV7-6 and TRBJ1-1, with 7 bases aligning to TRBD1. The CDR3 runs to 17 residues. Germline V CDR1 and CDR2: SGHVS, FNYEAQ. V lost 3 bases, J lost 0 bases, and 10 bases stayed unmatched. The CDR3 bases are TGTGCCAGCAGCTTCTCACCGGGACAGTCAATGAACACTGAAGCTTTCTTT. This encodes CASSFSPGQSMNTEAFF.

This clonotype was detected a few times. The rearrangement uses TRBV5-4 and TRBJ2-7, with 8 bases that match TRBD1. This CDR3 contains 16 residues. The trim removed 2 bases at V and 0 bases at J, leaving 7 bases unmatched. Per germline, CDR1 SGHNT and CDR2 YYREEE (reference sequence). CDR3 bases: TGTGCCAGCAGCTTCGGACAGGGACCGATCTCCTACGAGCAGTACTTC. This encodes CASSFGQGPISYEQYF.

This clonotype showed up many times. The V call is TRBV20-1, the J call TRBJ2-1, with D unresolved. Looked up from germline, CDR1 is DFQATT and CDR2 is SNEGSKA (reference sequence). Trimming left V 1 base short and J 3 bases short, with 1 base between. CDR3 size: 11 residues. CDR3 bases: TGCAGTGCTAGAGGCTACAATGAGCAGTTCTTC. Protein sequence: CSARGYNEQFF.

The chain has TRBV7-2 and TRBJ2-1; 10 nucleotides align to TRBD2. The V gene's germline CDR1 is SGHTA and CDR2 FQGNSA. The CDR3 is made up of 15 amino acids. V dropped 5 bases and J dropped 4; count of bases not matched to a gene: 5. CDR3 amino acids: CASSPGLASYNEQFF. The CDR3 nucleotides read TGTGCCAGCAGCCCGGGACTAGCGTCGTACAATGAGCAGTTCTTC.

This chain links TRBV6-6 with TRBJ2-1; 9 bases line up with TRBD1. The CDR3 covers 15 residues. Germline CDR1 reads MNHNY; CDR2 reads SVGAGI (reference sequence). V lost 5 bases, J lost 5 bases, and 7 bases stayed unmatched. The CDR3 loop is CASSTAGTGNNEQFF. CDR3 bases: TGTGCCAGCAGTACCGCCGGGACAGGGAACAATGAGCAGTTCTTC.

This clonotype was found many times. The rearrangement joins TRBV29-1 to TRBJ2-3; D is undetermined. The V end lost 1 base, the J end lost 4 bases, and 3 bases lay between the germline ends. The CDR3 covers 11 residues. Germline assignment: CDR1 SQVTM and CDR2 ANQGSEA. The CDR3 spells CSVEAADTQYF. The CDR3 nucleotides are TGCAGCGTTGAAGCAGCAGATACGCAGTATTTT.

This clonotype was detected only a few times. The CDR3 DNA sequence: TGCGCCAGCAGCCTAGCCGGAGGGGTGTGGGGCTACGAGCAGTACTTC. Protein: CASSLAGGVWGYEQYF. The rearrangement uses TRBV4-1 and TRBJ2-7; D might be TRBD2 (6 bases). The CDR3 covers 16 residues. Germline V lookup: CDR1 MGHRA, CDR2 YSYEKL. V dropped 4 bases and J dropped 3 bases, with 19 bases sitting between them.